This T cell receptor (beta chain) derives from a study of T cell changes during pregnancy in multiple sclerosis. Trimming shortened V by 4 bases and J by 5 bases, and 14 bases separated the two germline ends. The CDR3 sequence is 14 residues long. CDR1 and CDR2 (germline): SGHKS, YYEKEE (reference sequence). Profiling relied on immunoSEQ multiplex PCR, and the TCRdb table lists in-frame clones only, not all of them. The data hold 30,000 or so clones, with 75% to 95% observed a single time. The chain is built from TRBV5-5 and TRBJ2-3; D is perhaps TRBD2 (6 bases). The TCR originated in a female donor with multiple sclerosis, enrolled in a pregnancy study. This specimen was CD8+ T cells from peripheral blood mononuclear cells, taken before pregnancy. CDR3 nucleotide sequence: TGTGCCAGCAGCCTCCAGTCGGGGGAAGATACGCAGTATTTT. It translates to CASSLQSGEDTQYF. Supplemented by reference TRBV5-5 and TRBJ2-3, the full variable domain reads DAGVTQSPTHLIKTRGQQVTLRCSPISGHKSVSWYQQVLGQGPQFIFQYYEKEERGRGNFPDRFSARQFPNYSSELNVNALLLGDSALYLCASSLQSGEDTQYFGPGTRLTVL.